This TCR beta chain was sequenced in a study of response to subunit inactivated influenza vaccine. On this clonotype itself: The antigen is undetermined.

TCRdb recomputed calls from the RT-PCR reads with MiXCR, one row per CDR3 protein. This repertoire shows hundreds of thousands of distinct CDR3 sequences, approximately 17% found once; its top ten account for approximately 11%. CDR1 is SGHTA, CDR2 FQGNSA, per germline. The CDR3 has 15 residues. V dropped 0 bases and J dropped 7 bases, with 13 bases sitting between them. Study-wide results and caveats: It was the authors' suggestion that each seasonal influenza vaccination recruits few new T cells.

The chain is built from TRBV7-2 and TRBJ2-4; D uncertain. The source is a man in his fifties who received an inactivated influenza vaccine. The material sequenced was PBMCs from blood, taken roughly 5 days after vaccination. The CDR3 protein is CASSLAGLVDNIQYF. In DNA, the CDR3 is TGTGCCAGCAGCTTAGCCGGTCTAGTTGATAACATTCAGTACTTC.